The 17 T cell receptor beta chains below were found in one sample sequenced in a study of post-analysis software for immune sequencing data. Overall study results and limits: Included in a set of a handful of TRBV segments more frequent in patients than controls were TRBV5-6, TRBV5-1 and TRBV20-1.

No cognate antigen is known for these TCRs. cDNA libraries of TCR beta carried unique molecular identifiers. TCRdb re-called the PCR reads through MiXCR, storing one row per CDR3 protein. Here the sample spans 750,000 to 900,000 distinct CDR3 sequences, around 42% being singletons. The sequencing sample was made of blood. Receptors originate from a girl between 10 and 17 years old with multiple sclerosis.

This sequence joins TRBV5-5 and TRBJ2-6, with unresolved D. Trimming left V 0 bases short and J 0 bases short, with 10 bases between. Germline V gene data show CDR1 as SGHKS and CDR2 as YYEKEE (reference sequence). This CDR3 contains 17 residues. CDR3 sequence reads: CASSLAASYSGANVLTF. DNA of the CDR3: TGTGCCAGCAGCTTGGCAGCGAGTTACTCTGGGGCCAACGTCCTGACTTTC. Together with reference TRBV5-5 and TRBJ2-6, the CDR3 gives the full variable domain: DAGVTQSPTHLIKTRGQQVTLRCSPISGHKSVSWYQQVLGQGPQFIFQYYEKEERGRGNFPDRFSARQFPNYSSELNVNALLLGDSALYLCASSLAASYSGANVLTFGAGSRLTVL.

V gene TRBV6-1 combines with J gene TRBJ2-2; no reliable D call. V lost 6 bases to trimming and J lost 4 bases, with 18 bases between them. From germline, CDR1 is MNHNS and CDR2 SASEGT. The CDR3 has 16 residues. The CDR3 region has the DNA TGTGCCAGCAGGGGAACAAAGACCGCCCCCACCGGGGAGCTGTTTTTT. Translating it yields CASRGTKTAPTGELFF.

The CDR3 reads CATEGEGETQYF. CDR3 bases: TGTGCCACCGAAGGAGAGGGAGAGACCCAGTACTTC. V gene TRBV10-3 combines with J gene TRBJ2-5; D perhaps matches TRBD2 (5 bases). CDR1 and CDR2 (germline): ENHRY, SYGVKD. Trimming removed 10 bases from V and 4 bases from J, with 13 bases in between. CDR3 length: 12 amino acids.

This chain connects TRBV5-4 to TRBJ2-7; 7 bases agree with TRBD2. Germline values: CDR1 SGHNT, CDR2 YYREEE (reference sequence). The length of the CDR3 is 15 residues. The junction had 9 bases not matched to a gene; V was cut back by 4 bases and J by 2 bases. CDR3 in amino acids: CASSTASGAPYEQYF. In DNA form, the CDR3 reads TGTGCCAGCAGCACCGCTAGCGGAGCCCCCTACGAGCAGTACTTC.

The chain has TRBV30 and TRBJ1-4; 7 nucleotides match TRBD1. Germline CDR1 reads GTSNPN; CDR2 reads SVGIG (reference sequence). This CDR3 region has 15 residues. J gave up 5 bases and V 2 bases, and 8 bases lay outside the gene matches. The CDR3 reads CAWSSWTGPNEKLFF. In DNA form, the CDR3 reads TGTGCCTGGAGTTCTTGGACAGGCCCCAATGAAAAACTGTTTTTT.

This clonotype was seen more than once but under ten times. The rearrangement joins TRBV20-1 to TRBJ1-2, with 7 nucleotides matching TRBD1. Looked up from germline, CDR1 is DFQATT and CDR2 is SNEGSKA (reference sequence). With 5 bases clipped from V and 6 bases from J, the junction kept 6 bases outside the gene matches. This CDR3 contains 12 residues. CDR3: CSALTGSNGYTF. The CDR3 DNA sequence: TGCAGTGCTTTGACAGGGAGTAATGGCTACACCTTC.

The gene calls are TRBV4-2 and TRBJ2-1, with D tentatively TRBD1 (6 bases). Germline V lookup: CDR1 LGHNA, CDR2 YNFKEQ. This CDR3 is built from 15 residues. Trimming took 1 base from V and 12 from J, leaving 19 bases between them. CDR3 nucleotides: TGTGCCAGCAGCCAAGGTACCAGTGGGGGCCATGGGCAGTTCTTC. This sequence encodes CASSQGTSGGHGQFF.

This rearrangement joins TRBV6-1 to TRBJ2-6; perhaps TRBD2 as D (6 bases). Trimming took 6 bases from V and 6 from J, leaving 27 bases between them. The V gene's germline CDR1 is MNHNS and CDR2 SASEGT. The CDR3 length is 19 residues. The CDR3 loop is CASRNLEGIGNILANVLTF. The CDR3 region has the DNA TGTGCCAGCAGAAACCTGGAGGGCATCGGGAACATTCTGGCCAACGTCCTGACTTTC.

This clonotype has a handful of counts. This chain connects TRBV9 to TRBJ2-1; 12 nucleotides align to TRBD2. CDR1 and CDR2 from the germline V gene are SGDLS and YYNGEE. This CDR3 is built from 17 residues. V lost 4 bases to trimming and J lost 9 bases; unmatched junction nucleotides: 14. The CDR3 DNA sequence: TGTGCCAGCAGCCCCCGAGCGACTAGCGGGAGAAGTGCTGAGCAGTTCTTC. Translated: CASSPRATSGRSAEQFF.

The V gene is TRBV6-1, the J gene TRBJ2-7; maybe TRBD2 (7 bases). The germline V and J ends were trimmed by 6 bases and 3 bases, with 24 bases remaining between them. The CDR3 loop spans 17 amino acids. CDR1 MNHNS and CDR2 SASEGT come from the germline V gene. CDR3 DNA sequence: TGTGCCAGCAGACCACCAGGAAGGGGGGGAAAGAGCTACGAGCAGTACTTC. It yields the protein CASRPPGRGGKSYEQYF.

This clonotype was recorded only once. The chain combines TRBV12-3 or TRBV12-4 with TRBJ1-5; TRBD1 matches at 9 bases. J was trimmed by 4 bases and V by 1 base; bases with no gene match: 8. The CDR3 runs 17 residues. CDR3 protein: CASSLVLGTGRNQPQHF. The DNA of the CDR3 is TGTGCCAGCAGTTTAGTTCTCGGGACAGGGCGGAATCAGCCCCAGCATTTT.

This clonotype was recorded a few times. V usage is TRBV10-3 and J usage is TRBJ2-5; D gene ambiguous. Germline V lookup: CDR1 ENHRY, CDR2 SYGVKD. CDR3 length: 12 residues. Trimming shortened V by 6 bases and J by 3 bases, and 8 bases separated the two germline ends. CDR3 residues: CAISSTEETQYF. The CDR3, as DNA: TGTGCCATCAGCTCCACAGAAGAGACCCAGTACTTC.

The chain is built from TRBV18 and TRBJ2-5; D is unresolved. The V end was cut by 4 bases, the J end by 0 bases, with 15 bases between. Germline lookup yields CDR1 KGHSH and CDR2 LQKENI. The CDR3 spans 16 residues. In nucleotides, the CDR3 is TGTGCCAGCTCACTATATCAGCAGACAAACCAAGAGACCCAGTACTTC. Protein: CASSLYQQTNQETQYF.

This chain uses TRBV12-3 or TRBV12-4 with TRBJ1-5, with D possibly TRBD1 on 6 matching bases. The CDR3 sequence is 16 residues long. V was clipped by 6 bases and J by 0 bases, with 15 bases between them. CDR3 in amino acids: CASSSRQEYSNQPQHF. For the CDR3, the DNA is TGTGCCAGCAGCTCGAGACAGGAATATAGCAATCAGCCCCAGCATTTT.

This clonotype was observed a few times. The chain uses TRBV7-2 and TRBJ2-3; TRBD2 matches at 12 bases. Germline V gene sequence: CDR1 SGHTA, CDR2 FQGNSA. Trimming removed 1 base from V and 6 bases from J; junction bases left unmatched: 2. This CDR3 has 15 amino acids. CDR3 in DNA: TGTGCCAGCAGCTTAGTGCTAGCGGGGGGGGATACGCAGTATTTT. It codes for CASSLVLAGGDTQYF.

The sample holds a few counts of this clonotype. The chain uses TRBV29-1 and TRBJ1-1; TRBD1 aligns across 8 bases. CDR3 length equals 13 residues. The junction had 10 bases not matched to a gene; V was cut back by 7 bases and J by 6 bases. CDR1 is SQVTM, CDR2 ANQGSEA, per germline. Here the CDR3 reads CSGIKDRVSEAFF. The CDR3 region has the DNA TGCAGCGGGATAAAGGACAGGGTCTCTGAAGCTTTCTTT.

This clonotype was picked up a small number of times. The chain joins TRBV9 to TRBJ1-4; no clear D. This CDR3 region has 15 residues. Germline CDR1 reads SGDLS; CDR2 reads YYNGEE. V was trimmed by 0 bases and J by 0 bases, leaving 6 bases between them. CDR3 in amino acids: CASSVEDATNEKLFF. The CDR3, as DNA: TGTGCCAGCAGCGTAGAGGATGCAACTAATGAAAAACTGTTTTTT.